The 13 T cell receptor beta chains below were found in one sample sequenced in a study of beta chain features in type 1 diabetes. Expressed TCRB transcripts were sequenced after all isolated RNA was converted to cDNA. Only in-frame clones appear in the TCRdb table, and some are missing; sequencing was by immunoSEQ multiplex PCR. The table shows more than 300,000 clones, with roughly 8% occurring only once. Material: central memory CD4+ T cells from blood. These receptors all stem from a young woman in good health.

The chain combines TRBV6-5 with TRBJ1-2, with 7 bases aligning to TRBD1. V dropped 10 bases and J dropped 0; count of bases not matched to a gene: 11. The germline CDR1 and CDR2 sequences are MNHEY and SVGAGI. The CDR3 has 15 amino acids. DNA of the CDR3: TGTGCCACTAAGCCCACGGGGACAGCTAACTATGGCTACACCTTC. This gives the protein CATKPTGTANYGYTF.

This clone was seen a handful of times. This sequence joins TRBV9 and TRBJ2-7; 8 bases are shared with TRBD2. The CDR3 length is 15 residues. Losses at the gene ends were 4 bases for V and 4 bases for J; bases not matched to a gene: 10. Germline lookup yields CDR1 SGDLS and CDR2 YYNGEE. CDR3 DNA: TGTGCCAGCAGCCCCGGTCCCACTAGCGGATACGAGCAGTACTTC. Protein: CASSPGPTSGYEQYF.

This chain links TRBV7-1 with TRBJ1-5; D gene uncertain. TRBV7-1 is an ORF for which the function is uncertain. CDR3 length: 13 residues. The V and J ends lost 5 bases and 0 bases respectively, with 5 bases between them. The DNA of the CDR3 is TGTGCCAGCAGCCCCTCTAGCAATCAGCCCCAGCATTTT. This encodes CASSPSSNQPQHF.

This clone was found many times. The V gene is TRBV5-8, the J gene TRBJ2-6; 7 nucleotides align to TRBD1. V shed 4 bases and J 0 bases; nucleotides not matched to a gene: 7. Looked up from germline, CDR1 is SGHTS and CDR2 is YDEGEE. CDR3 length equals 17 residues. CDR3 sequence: CASSPGQDSSGANVLTF. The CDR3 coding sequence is TGTGCCAGCAGCCCCGGACAGGACTCCTCTGGGGCCAACGTCCTGACTTTC.

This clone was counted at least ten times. The CDR3 sequence is CAISRRLAGVQKEQYF. The CDR3 nucleotides are TGTGCCATCAGTAGAAGACTAGCGGGAGTTCAGAAGGAGCAGTACTTC. The rearrangement uses TRBV10-3 and TRBJ2-7; 12 bases agree with TRBD2. CDR3 size: 16 residues. V trimming: 5 bases; J trimming: 7 bases; junction bases outside the gene matches: 12. Germline CDR1 and CDR2: ENHRY and SYGVKD.

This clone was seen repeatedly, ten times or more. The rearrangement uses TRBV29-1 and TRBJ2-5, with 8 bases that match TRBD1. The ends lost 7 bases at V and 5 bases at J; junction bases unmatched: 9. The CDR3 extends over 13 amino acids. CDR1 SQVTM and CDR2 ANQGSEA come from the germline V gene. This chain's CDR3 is CSGNRGFGETQYF. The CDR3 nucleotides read TGCAGCGGAAACAGGGGGTTCGGGGAGACCCAGTACTTC. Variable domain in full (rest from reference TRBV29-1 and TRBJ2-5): SAVISQKPSRDICQRGTSLTIQCQVDSQVTMMFWYRQQPGQSLTLIATANQGSEATYESGFVIDKFPISRPNLTFSTLTVSNMSPEDSSIYLCSGNRGFGETQYFGPGTRLLVL.

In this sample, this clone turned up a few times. DNA of the CDR3: TGTGCCAGCAGCTTAGGAGCTCTAGCGGGAGAGACCCAGTACTTC. Encoded protein: CASSLGALAGETQYF. V usage is TRBV11-2 and J usage is TRBJ2-5, with TRBD2 matching over 8 bases. The V and J ends lost 1 base and 4 bases, in that order; junction bases with no gene match: 5. The V gene's germline CDR1 is SGHAT and CDR2 FQNNGV. The CDR3 covers 15 residues.

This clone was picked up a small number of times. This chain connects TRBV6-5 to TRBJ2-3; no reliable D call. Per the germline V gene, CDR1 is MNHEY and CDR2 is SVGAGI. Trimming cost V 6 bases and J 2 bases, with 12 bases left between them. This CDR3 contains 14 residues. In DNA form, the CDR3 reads TGTGCCAGCAGCAAAAGAAGGGACACAGATACGCAGTATTTT. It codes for CASSKRRDTDTQYF.

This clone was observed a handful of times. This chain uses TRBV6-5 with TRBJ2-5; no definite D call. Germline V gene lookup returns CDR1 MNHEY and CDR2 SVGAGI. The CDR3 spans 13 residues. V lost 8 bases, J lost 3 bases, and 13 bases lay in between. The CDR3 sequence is CASSETVKETQYF. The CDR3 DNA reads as TGTGCCAGCTCTGAGACGGTCAAAGAGACCCAGTACTTC.

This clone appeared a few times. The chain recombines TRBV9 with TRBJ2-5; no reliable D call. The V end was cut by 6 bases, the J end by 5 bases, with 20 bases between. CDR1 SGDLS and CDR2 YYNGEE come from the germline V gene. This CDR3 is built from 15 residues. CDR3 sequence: CASNRAGQHLETQYF. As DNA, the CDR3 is TGTGCCAGCAATCGGGCAGGTCAACACCTTGAGACCCAGTACTTC.

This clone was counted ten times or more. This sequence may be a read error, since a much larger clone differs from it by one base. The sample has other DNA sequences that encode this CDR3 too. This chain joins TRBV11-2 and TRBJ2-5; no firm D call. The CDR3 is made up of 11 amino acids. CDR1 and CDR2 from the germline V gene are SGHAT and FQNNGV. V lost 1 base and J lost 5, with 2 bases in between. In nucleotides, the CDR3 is TGTGCCAGCAGCTTAGGCGAGACCCAGTACTTC. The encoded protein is CASSLGETQYF.

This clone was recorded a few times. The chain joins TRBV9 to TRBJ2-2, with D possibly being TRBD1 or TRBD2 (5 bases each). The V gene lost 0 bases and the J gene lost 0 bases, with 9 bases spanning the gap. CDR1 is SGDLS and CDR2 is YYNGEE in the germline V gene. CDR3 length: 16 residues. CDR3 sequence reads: CASSVAGTSNTGELFF. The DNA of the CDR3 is TGTGCCAGCAGCGTAGCCGGGACGTCGAACACCGGGGAGCTGTTTTTT.

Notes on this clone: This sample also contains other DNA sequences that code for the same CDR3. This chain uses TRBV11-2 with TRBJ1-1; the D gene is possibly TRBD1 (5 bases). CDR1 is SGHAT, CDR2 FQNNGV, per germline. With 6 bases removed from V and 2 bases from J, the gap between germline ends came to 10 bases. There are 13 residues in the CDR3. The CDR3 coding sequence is TGTGCCAGCAGTCGGGACCCTAACACTGAAGCTTTCTTT. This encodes CASSRDPNTEAFF.